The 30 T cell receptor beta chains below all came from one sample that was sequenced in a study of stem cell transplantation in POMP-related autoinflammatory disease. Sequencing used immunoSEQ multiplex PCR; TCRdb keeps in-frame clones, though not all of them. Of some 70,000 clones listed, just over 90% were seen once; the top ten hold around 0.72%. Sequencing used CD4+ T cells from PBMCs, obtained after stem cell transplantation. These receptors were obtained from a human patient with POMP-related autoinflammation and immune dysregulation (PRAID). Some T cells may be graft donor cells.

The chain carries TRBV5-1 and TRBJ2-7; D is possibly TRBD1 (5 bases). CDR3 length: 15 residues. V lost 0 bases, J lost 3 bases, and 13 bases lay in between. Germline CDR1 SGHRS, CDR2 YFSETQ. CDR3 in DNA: TGCGCCAGCAGCTTGGTCCCAGGGAATAACTACGAGCAGTACTTC. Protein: CASSLVPGNNYEQYF.

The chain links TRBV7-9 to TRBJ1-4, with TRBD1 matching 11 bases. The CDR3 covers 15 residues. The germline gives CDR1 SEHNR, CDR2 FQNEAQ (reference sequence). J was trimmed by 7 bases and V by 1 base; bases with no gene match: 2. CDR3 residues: CASSLGDRGGEKLFF. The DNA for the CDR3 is TGTGCCAGCAGCTTAGGGGACAGGGGGGGTGAAAAACTGTTTTTT.

CDR3 protein: CASSWQTDGTQYF. The CDR3, as DNA: TGTGCCAGCAGCTGGCAGACAGACGGGACCCAGTACTTC. The chain has TRBV7-9 and TRBJ2-5, with a weak D call TRBD1 (5 bases). The germline CDR1 and CDR2 sequences are SEHNR and FQNEAQ (reference sequence). Trimming left V 4 bases short and J 7 bases short, with 13 bases between. CDR3 length equals 13 residues. Looking up the rest from reference TRBV7-9 and TRBJ2-5 gives the full variable domain: DTGVSQNPRHKITKRGQNVTFRCDPISEHNRLYWYRQTLGQGPEFLTYFQNEAQLEKSRLLSDRFSAERPKGSFSTLEIQRTEQGDSAMYLCASSWQTDGTQYFGPGTRLLVL.

CDR3 DNA: TGTGCCAGCAGTTTATATGCAGGGCAAGAGACCCAGTACTTC. It translates to CASSLYAGQETQYF. The chain employs TRBV28 and TRBJ2-5, with a weak D call TRBD1 (5 bases). CDR1 is MDHEN and CDR2 is SYDVKM in the germline V gene. The CDR3 totals 14 residues. Trimming took off 1 base at V and 2 bases at J, with 8 bases between the two ends.

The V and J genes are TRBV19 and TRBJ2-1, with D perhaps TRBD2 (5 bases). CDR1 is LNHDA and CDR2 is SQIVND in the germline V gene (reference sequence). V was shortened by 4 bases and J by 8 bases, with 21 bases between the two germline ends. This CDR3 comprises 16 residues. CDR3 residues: CASSTSGIRVVYEQFF. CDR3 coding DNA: TGTGCCAGTAGTACCTCCGGGATTAGGGTGGTCTATGAGCAGTTCTTC.

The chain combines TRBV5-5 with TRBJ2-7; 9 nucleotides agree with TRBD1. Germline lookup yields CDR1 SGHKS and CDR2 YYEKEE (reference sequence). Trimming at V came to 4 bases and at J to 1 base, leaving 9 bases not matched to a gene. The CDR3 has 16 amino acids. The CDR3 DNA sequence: TGTGCCAGCAGCCGAACCGGGACAGGGTCGTCCTACGAGCAGTACTTC. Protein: CASSRTGTGSSYEQYF.

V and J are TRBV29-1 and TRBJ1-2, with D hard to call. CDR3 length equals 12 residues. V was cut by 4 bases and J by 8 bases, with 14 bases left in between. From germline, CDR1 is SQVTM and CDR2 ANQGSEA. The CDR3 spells CSVVRSSGGYTF. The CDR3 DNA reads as TGCAGCGTTGTGAGATCATCGGGCGGCTACACCTTC.

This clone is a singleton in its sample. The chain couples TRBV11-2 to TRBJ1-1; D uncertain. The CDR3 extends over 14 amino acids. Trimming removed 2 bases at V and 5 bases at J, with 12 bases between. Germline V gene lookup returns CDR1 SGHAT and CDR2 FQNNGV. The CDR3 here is CASSLSGHGTEAFF. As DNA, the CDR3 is TGTGCCAGCAGCTTATCTGGGCACGGAACTGAAGCTTTCTTT.

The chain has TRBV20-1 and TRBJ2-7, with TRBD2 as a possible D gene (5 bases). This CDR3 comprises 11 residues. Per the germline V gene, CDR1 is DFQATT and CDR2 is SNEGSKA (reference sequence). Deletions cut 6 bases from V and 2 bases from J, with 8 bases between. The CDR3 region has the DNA TGCAGTGCCAGCGGCCCCTACGAGCAGTACTTC. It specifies CSASGPYEQYF.

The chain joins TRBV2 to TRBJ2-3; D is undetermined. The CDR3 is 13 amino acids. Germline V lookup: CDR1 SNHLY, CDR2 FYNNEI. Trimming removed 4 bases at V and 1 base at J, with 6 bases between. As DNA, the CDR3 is TGTGCCAGCAGTGGAACTGGCACAGATACGCAGTATTTT. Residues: CASSGTGTDTQYF. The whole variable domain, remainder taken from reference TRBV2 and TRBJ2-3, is EPEVTQTPSHQVTQMGQEVILRCVPISNHLYFYWYRQILGQKVEFLVSFYNNEISEKSEIFDDQFSVERPDGSNFTLKIRSTKLEDSAMYFCASSGTGTDTQYFGPGTRLTVL.

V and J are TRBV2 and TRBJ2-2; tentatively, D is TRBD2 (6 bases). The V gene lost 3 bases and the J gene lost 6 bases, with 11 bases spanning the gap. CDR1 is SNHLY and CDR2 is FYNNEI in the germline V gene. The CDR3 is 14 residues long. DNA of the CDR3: TGTGCCAGCAGTGACCGAGGAGGGTCCGGGGAGCTGTTTTTT. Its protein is CASSDRGGSGELFF.

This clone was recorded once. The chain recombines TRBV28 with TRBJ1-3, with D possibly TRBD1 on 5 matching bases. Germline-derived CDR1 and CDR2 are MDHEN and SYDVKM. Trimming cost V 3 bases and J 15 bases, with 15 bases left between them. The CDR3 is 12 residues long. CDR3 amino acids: CASSFRQFARYF. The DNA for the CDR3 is TGTGCCAGCAGTTTCCGACAGTTTGCAAGATATTTT.

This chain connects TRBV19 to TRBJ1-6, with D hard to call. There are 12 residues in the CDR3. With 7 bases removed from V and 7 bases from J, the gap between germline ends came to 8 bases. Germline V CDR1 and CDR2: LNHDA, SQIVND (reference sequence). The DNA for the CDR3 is TGTGCCAGTATAGGCGGGAATTCACCCCTCCACTTT. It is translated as CASIGGNSPLHF.

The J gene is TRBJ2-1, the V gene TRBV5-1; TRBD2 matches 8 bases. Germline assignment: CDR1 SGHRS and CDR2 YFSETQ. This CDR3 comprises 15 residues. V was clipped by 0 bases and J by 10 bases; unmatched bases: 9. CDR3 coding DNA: TGCGCCAGCAGCTTGGAAAGCGGGGGCCCTATCGAGCAGTTCTTC. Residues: CASSLESGGPIEQFF.

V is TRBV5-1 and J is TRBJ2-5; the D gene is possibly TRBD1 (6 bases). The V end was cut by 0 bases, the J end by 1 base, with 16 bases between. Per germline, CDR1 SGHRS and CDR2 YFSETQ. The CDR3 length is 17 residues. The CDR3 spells CASSLGVQGASQETQYF. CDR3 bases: TGCGCCAGCAGCTTGGGTGTACAGGGAGCATCCCAAGAGACCCAGTACTTC. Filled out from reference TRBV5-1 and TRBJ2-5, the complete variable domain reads KAGVTQTPRYLIKTRGQQVTLSCSPISGHRSVSWYQQTPGQGLQFLFEYFSETQRNKGNFPGRFSGRQFSNSRSEMNVSTLELGDSALYLCASSLGVQGASQETQYFGPGTRLLVL.

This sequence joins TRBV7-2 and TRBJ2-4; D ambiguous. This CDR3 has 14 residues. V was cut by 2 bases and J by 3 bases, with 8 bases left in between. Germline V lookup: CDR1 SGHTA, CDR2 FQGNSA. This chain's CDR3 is CASSLLGGKNIQYF. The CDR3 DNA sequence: TGTGCCAGCAGCTTACTAGGTGGCAAAAACATTCAGTACTTC.

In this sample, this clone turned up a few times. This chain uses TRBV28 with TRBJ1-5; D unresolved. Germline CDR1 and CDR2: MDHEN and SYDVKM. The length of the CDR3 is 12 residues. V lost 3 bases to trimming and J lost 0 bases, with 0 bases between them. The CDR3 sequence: CASSFSNQPQHF. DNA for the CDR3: TGTGCCAGCAGTTTTAGCAATCAGCCCCAGCATTTT.

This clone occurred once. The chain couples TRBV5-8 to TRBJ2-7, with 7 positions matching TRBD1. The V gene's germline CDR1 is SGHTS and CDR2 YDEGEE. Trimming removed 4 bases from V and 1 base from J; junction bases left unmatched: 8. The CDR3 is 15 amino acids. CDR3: CASSNRQGSSYEQYF. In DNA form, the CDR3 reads TGTGCCAGCAGCAATCGACAGGGATCTTCCTACGAGCAGTACTTC.

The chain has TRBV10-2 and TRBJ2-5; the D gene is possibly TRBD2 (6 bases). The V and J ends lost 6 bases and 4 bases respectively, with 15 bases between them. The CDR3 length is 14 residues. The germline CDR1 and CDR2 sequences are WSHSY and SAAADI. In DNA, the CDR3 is TGCGCCAGCAGATCGTGGGGAGGCGGAGAGACCCAGTACTTC. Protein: CASRSWGGGETQYF.

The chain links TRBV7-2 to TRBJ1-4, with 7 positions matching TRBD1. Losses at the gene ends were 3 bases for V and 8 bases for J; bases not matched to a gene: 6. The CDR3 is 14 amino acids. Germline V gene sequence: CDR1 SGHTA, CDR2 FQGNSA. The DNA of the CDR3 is TGTGCCAGCAGCTTGGTCAGGGGGTACGAAAAACTGTTTTTT. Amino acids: CASSLVRGYEKLFF.

CDR3 in amino acids: CASSLSRQWNTEAFF. Written as DNA, the CDR3 is TGCGCCAGCAGCTTGTCGAGACAGTGGAACACTGAAGCTTTCTTT. The chain combines TRBV5-1 with TRBJ1-1; D is perhaps TRBD1 (5 bases). V lost 1 base and J 1 base, leaving 11 bases between the germline ends. CDR3 size: 15 residues. Germline V gene lookup returns CDR1 SGHRS and CDR2 YFSETQ.

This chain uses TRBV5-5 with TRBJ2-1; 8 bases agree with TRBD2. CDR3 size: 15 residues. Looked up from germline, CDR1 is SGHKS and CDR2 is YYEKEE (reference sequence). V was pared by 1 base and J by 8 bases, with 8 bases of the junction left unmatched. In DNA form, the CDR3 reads TGTGCCAGCAGCTTGATACCGGGGGGGGCCGATGAGCAGTTCTTC. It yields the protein CASSLIPGGADEQFF.

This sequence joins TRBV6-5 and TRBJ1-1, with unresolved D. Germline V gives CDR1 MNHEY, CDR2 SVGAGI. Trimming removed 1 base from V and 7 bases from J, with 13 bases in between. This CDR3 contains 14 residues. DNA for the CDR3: TGTGCCAGCAGTTACTTGGGAGCGACCCGTGAAGCTTTCTTT. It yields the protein CASSYLGATREAFF.

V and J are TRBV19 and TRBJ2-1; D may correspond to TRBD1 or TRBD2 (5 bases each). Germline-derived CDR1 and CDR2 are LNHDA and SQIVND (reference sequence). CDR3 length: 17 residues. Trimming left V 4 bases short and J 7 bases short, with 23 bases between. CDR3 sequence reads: CASSKTRQGRGPNEQFF. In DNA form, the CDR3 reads TGTGCCAGTAGTAAAACCCGTCAGGGACGGGGTCCGAATGAGCAGTTCTTC.

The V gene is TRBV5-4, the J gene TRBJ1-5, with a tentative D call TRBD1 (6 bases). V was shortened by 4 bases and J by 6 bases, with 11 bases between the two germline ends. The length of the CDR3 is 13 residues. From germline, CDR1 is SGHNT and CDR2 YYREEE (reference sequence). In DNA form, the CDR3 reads TGTGCCAGCAGCGAAGGGGGGACTCAGCCCCAGCATTTT. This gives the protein CASSEGGTQPQHF.

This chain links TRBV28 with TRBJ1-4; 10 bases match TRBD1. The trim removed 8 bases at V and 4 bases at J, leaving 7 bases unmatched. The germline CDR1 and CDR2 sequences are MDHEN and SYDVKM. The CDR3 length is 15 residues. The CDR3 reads CASHDRGRGNEKLFF. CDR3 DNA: TGTGCCAGCCACGACAGGGGGCGAGGTAATGAAAAACTGTTTTTT.

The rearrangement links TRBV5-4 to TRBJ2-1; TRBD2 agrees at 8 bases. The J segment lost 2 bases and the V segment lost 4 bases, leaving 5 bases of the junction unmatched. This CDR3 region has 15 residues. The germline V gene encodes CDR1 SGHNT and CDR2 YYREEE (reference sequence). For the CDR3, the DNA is TGTGCCAGCAGCGCCCCGGGACTAGCCTACAATGAGCAGTTCTTC. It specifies CASSAPGLAYNEQFF.

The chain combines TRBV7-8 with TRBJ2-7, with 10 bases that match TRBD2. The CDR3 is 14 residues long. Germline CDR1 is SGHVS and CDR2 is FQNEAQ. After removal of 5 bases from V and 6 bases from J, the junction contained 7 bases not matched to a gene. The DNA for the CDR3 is TGTGCCAGCAGCCATACTAGCGGGACGGTCGAGCAGTACTTC. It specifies CASSHTSGTVEQYF.

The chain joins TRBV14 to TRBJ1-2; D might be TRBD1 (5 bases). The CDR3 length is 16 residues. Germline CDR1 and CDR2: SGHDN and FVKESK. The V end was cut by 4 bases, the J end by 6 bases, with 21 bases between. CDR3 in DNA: TGTGCCAGCAGCCTTCTCGAATTCAGGGCAGGGAATGGCTACACCTTC. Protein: CASSLLEFRAGNGYTF.

CDR3 protein: CASSPLSGELFF. The CDR3 region has the DNA TGTGCCAGCTCACCACTCTCCGGGGAGCTGTTTTTT. The V call is TRBV18, the J call TRBJ2-2; D remains unclear. Germline V gene lookup returns CDR1 KGHSH and CDR2 LQKENI. This CDR3 is 12 amino acids long. V was cut by 1 base and J by 6 bases, with 3 bases left in between.